Listed below are T cell receptor beta chains from one sample, sequenced in a study of blood T cell repertoires in COVID-19. Generated by immunoSEQ multiplex PCR, the TCRdb table keeps only in-frame clones and is missing some. The sample lists 70,000 to 75,000 clones, roughly nine tenths occurring once. The sample taken for sequencing was peripheral blood. Receptor source: a human donor in a cohort sampled during active COVID-19. Each CDR3 is given with its conserved first and last residue. Each record gives: D gene, clone size, V gene, J gene, CDR3 protein, CDR3 DNA. A D gene is named only where the DNA matches it firmly. Size is omitted from some rows. Given values are once, few, many or a class for expanded clones.

d_call: TRBD2
clone_size: NA
v_call: TRBV29-1
j_call: TRBJ2-3
cdr3_aa: CSVSGTSGRASTDTQYF
cdr3_nt: TGCAGCGTATCCGGGACTAGCGGGAGGGCTAGCACAGATACGCAGTATTTT

d_call: NA
clone_size: NA
v_call: TRBV6-5
j_call: TRBJ1-5
cdr3_aa: CAVTQAGQSNQPQHF
cdr3_nt: TGTGCCGTTACCCAGGCAGGGCAAAGCAATCAGCCCCAGCATTTT

d_call: NA
clone_size: NA
v_call: TRBV6-1
j_call: TRBJ1-4
cdr3_aa: CASSATVGVAGWEKLFF
cdr3_nt: TGTGCCAGCAGTGCGACAGTAGGTGTGGCTGGTTGGGAAAAACTGTTTTTT

d_call: TRBD1
clone_size: NA
v_call: TRBV6-2/TRBV6-3
j_call: TRBJ1-6
cdr3_aa: CASSYPAGQDNSPLHF
cdr3_nt: TGTGCCAGCAGTTACCCCGCGGGACAGGATAATTCACCCCTCCACTTT

d_call: NA
clone_size: NA
v_call: TRBV9
j_call: TRBJ2-2
cdr3_aa: CASSSPGGQSLNTGELFF
cdr3_nt: TGTGCCAGCAGCTCCCCCGGCGGACAGTCGTTGAACACCGGGGAGCTGTTTTTT

d_call: NA
clone_size: NA
v_call: TRBV7-9
j_call: TRBJ2-7
cdr3_aa: CASSLDYYEQYF
cdr3_nt: TGTGCCAGCAGCCTGGACTACTACGAGCAGTACTTC

d_call: TRBD1
clone_size: few
v_call: TRBV3-1/TRBV3-2
j_call: TRBJ1-2
cdr3_aa: CASSPTGSGYTF
cdr3_nt: TGTGCCAGCAGCCCGACAGGGAGCGGCTACACCTTC

d_call: TRBD2
clone_size: NA
v_call: TRBV4-2
j_call: TRBJ2-1
cdr3_aa: CASSPTSGRENEQFF
cdr3_nt: TGTGCCAGCAGCCCCACTAGCGGGAGGGAAAATGAGCAGTTCTTC

d_call: NA
clone_size: NA
v_call: TRBV28
j_call: TRBJ1-3
cdr3_aa: CASSPPLGSSGNTIYF
cdr3_nt: TGTGCCAGCAGTCCCCCGTTAGGGAGCTCTGGAAACACCATATATTTT

d_call: TRBD1
clone_size: once
v_call: TRBV7-2
j_call: TRBJ1-1
cdr3_aa: CASSLYSTTGGTEAFF
cdr3_nt: TGTGCCAGCAGCTTATACTCTACGACAGGGGGCACTGAAGCTTTCTTT

d_call: TRBD2
clone_size: once
v_call: TRBV4-3
j_call: TRBJ2-3
cdr3_aa: CASSQNSGRGADTQYF
cdr3_nt: TGCGCCAGCAGCCAAAATAGCGGGAGAGGGGCAGATACGCAGTATTTT

d_call: TRBD2
clone_size: NA
v_call: TRBV19
j_call: TRBJ2-3
cdr3_aa: CASSIATRGSITDTQYF
cdr3_nt: TGTGCCAGTAGTATAGCCACGCGGGGGTCCATCACAGATACGCAGTATTTT

d_call: NA
clone_size: NA
v_call: TRBV2
j_call: TRBJ2-3
cdr3_aa: CASSEVTRHNTQYF
cdr3_nt: TGTGCCAGCAGTGAGGTGACTAGGCATAATACGCAGTATTTT

d_call: NA
clone_size: NA
v_call: TRBV11-2
j_call: TRBJ2-5
cdr3_aa: CASSHGEGTQYF
cdr3_nt: TGTGCCAGCAGCCATGGAGAGGGGACCCAGTACTTC

d_call: NA
clone_size: NA
v_call: TRBV5-4
j_call: TRBJ2-3
cdr3_aa: CASSLDRVLSTDTQYF
cdr3_nt: TGTGCCAGCAGCTTGGACAGGGTGCTAAGCACAGATACGCAGTATTTT

d_call: NA
clone_size: NA
v_call: TRBV5-1
j_call: TRBJ2-5
cdr3_aa: CASSFGHSQETQYF
cdr3_nt: TGCGCCAGCAGCTTTGGACATTCCCAAGAGACCCAGTACTTC

d_call: TRBD2
clone_size: NA
v_call: TRBV4-3
j_call: TRBJ2-3
cdr3_aa: CASSQGPPGLAGNPDTQYF
cdr3_nt: TGCGCCAGCAGCCAAGGCCCCCCCGGACTAGCGGGAAATCCAGATACGCAGTATTTT

d_call: TRBD2
clone_size: NA
v_call: TRBV19
j_call: TRBJ2-1
cdr3_aa: CASSPTSVSYNEQFF
cdr3_nt: TGTGCCAGTAGTCCGACTAGCGTATCTTACAATGAGCAGTTCTTC

d_call: NA
clone_size: few
v_call: TRBV28
j_call: TRBJ2-7
cdr3_aa: CASSFSPYEQYF
cdr3_nt: TGTGCCAGCAGTTTTAGTCCCTACGAGCAGTACTTC

d_call: NA
clone_size: NA
v_call: TRBV4-3
j_call: TRBJ2-1
cdr3_aa: CASSPRDWGNEQFF
cdr3_nt: TGCGCCAGCAGCCCCCGGGACTGGGGCAATGAGCAGTTCTTC

d_call: NA
clone_size: few
v_call: TRBV28
j_call: TRBJ1-5
cdr3_aa: CASHRGNQPQHF
cdr3_nt: TGTGCCAGCCATCGGGGCAATCAGCCCCAGCATTTT

d_call: NA
clone_size: NA
v_call: TRBV5-1
j_call: TRBJ1-2
cdr3_aa: CASSLEARPTYGYTF
cdr3_nt: TGCGCCAGCAGCTTGGAGGCGAGGCCGACTTATGGCTACACCTTC

d_call: TRBD1
clone_size: few
v_call: TRBV7-2
j_call: TRBJ1-5
cdr3_aa: CASSFGQGPQPQHF
cdr3_nt: TGTGCCAGCAGCTTCGGACAGGGACCTCAGCCCCAGCATTTT

d_call: TRBD2
clone_size: NA
v_call: TRBV5-7
j_call: TRBJ2-7
cdr3_aa: CASSPRRAGEVKQYF
cdr3_nt: TGTGCCAGCAGCCCCCGGAGAGCGGGAGAGGTTAAGCAGTACTTC

d_call: NA
clone_size: NA
v_call: TRBV2
j_call: TRBJ2-3
cdr3_aa: CASTEWASTDTQYF
cdr3_nt: TGTGCCAGCACCGAATGGGCTAGCACAGATACGCAGTATTTT

d_call: TRBD2
clone_size: NA
v_call: TRBV4-2
j_call: TRBJ2-4
cdr3_aa: CASSQPGLETLAKNIQYF
cdr3_nt: TGTGCCAGCAGCCAACCAGGACTAGAGACGCTAGCCAAAAACATTCAGTACTTC

d_call: NA
clone_size: NA
v_call: TRBV7-2
j_call: TRBJ2-1
cdr3_aa: CASSLMTATYNEQFF
cdr3_nt: TGTGCCAGCAGCTTAATGACAGCCACCTACAATGAGCAGTTCTTC

d_call: TRBD1
clone_size: NA
v_call: TRBV2
j_call: TRBJ2-3
cdr3_aa: CASRPTGGGDTQYF
cdr3_nt: TGTGCCAGCAGACCGACAGGGGGCGGGGATACGCAGTATTTT

d_call: NA
clone_size: NA
v_call: TRBV15
j_call: TRBJ2-7
cdr3_aa: CATSRDRETYEQYF
cdr3_nt: TGTGCCACCAGCAGAGATAGGGAGACCTACGAGCAGTACTTC

d_call: TRBD1
clone_size: NA
v_call: TRBV7-2
j_call: TRBJ2-3
cdr3_aa: CASSLAGQGADTQYF
cdr3_nt: TGTGCCAGCAGCTTAGCGGGACAGGGGGCAGATACGCAGTATTTT

d_call: TRBD1
clone_size: NA
v_call: TRBV28
j_call: TRBJ1-2
cdr3_aa: CASSPYFRTGDTMGGYTF
cdr3_nt: TGTGCCAGCAGCCCCTACTTCCGGACAGGGGATACTATGGGTGGCTACACCTTC

d_call: TRBD1
clone_size: NA
v_call: TRBV7-9
j_call: TRBJ1-2
cdr3_aa: CASSPGQGPYGYTF
cdr3_nt: TGTGCCAGCAGCCCGGGACAGGGACCATATGGCTACACCTTC

d_call: NA
clone_size: NA
v_call: TRBV28
j_call: TRBJ1-4
cdr3_aa: CASSPTGFREKLFF
cdr3_nt: TGTGCCAGCAGCCCTACAGGGTTTCGTGAAAAACTGTTTTTT

d_call: NA
clone_size: NA
v_call: TRBV13
j_call: TRBJ2-4
cdr3_aa: CASSLAQGKNIQYF
cdr3_nt: TGTGCCAGCAGCTTAGCACAGGGCAAAAACATTCAGTACTTC

d_call: NA
clone_size: NA
v_call: TRBV21-1
j_call: TRBJ1-5
cdr3_aa: CASSKESRVKGMTNQPQHF
cdr3_nt: TGTGCCAGCAGCAAAGAGTCCAGGGTAAAGGGAATGACCAATCAGCCCCAGCATTTT

d_call: TRBD2
clone_size: NA
v_call: TRBV28
j_call: TRBJ2-5
cdr3_aa: CASSFRTSGIKETQYF
cdr3_nt: TGTGCCAGCAGTTTTAGGACTAGCGGGATTAAAGAGACCCAGTACTTC

d_call: NA
clone_size: once
v_call: TRBV19
j_call: TRBJ1-2
cdr3_aa: CASSMDRDNNYGYTF
cdr3_nt: TGTGCCAGTAGTATGGACCGGGACAACAACTATGGCTACACCTTC

d_call: NA
clone_size: once
v_call: TRBV5-4
j_call: TRBJ2-1
cdr3_aa: CASSLVDGGDEQFF
cdr3_nt: TGTGCCAGCAGCTTGGTGGACGGAGGCGATGAGCAGTTCTTC

d_call: TRBD1
clone_size: NA
v_call: TRBV29-1
j_call: TRBJ1-5
cdr3_aa: CSVQQGGSNQPQHF
cdr3_nt: TGCAGCGTACAACAGGGGGGAAGCAATCAGCCCCAGCATTTT

d_call: NA
clone_size: NA
v_call: TRBV30
j_call: TRBJ1-6
cdr3_aa: CACSGGHNSPLHF
cdr3_nt: TGTGCCTGTTCGGGGGGGCATAATTCACCCCTCCACTTT

d_call: TRBD1
clone_size: NA
v_call: TRBV6-5
j_call: TRBJ2-7
cdr3_aa: CASRGGQGAYEQYF
cdr3_nt: TGTGCCAGCAGAGGCGGACAGGGAGCCTACGAGCAGTACTTC

d_call: TRBD2
clone_size: NA
v_call: TRBV4-1
j_call: TRBJ2-1
cdr3_aa: CASSQDQRVSGRRDEQFF
cdr3_nt: TGCGCCAGCAGCCAAGATCAACGGGTTAGCGGGAGGCGAGATGAGCAGTTCTTC

d_call: TRBD1
clone_size: once
v_call: TRBV5-6
j_call: TRBJ2-7
cdr3_aa: CASSSRDRVSYEQYF
cdr3_nt: TGTGCCAGCAGCTCACGGGACAGAGTGTCCTACGAGCAGTACTTC

d_call: NA
clone_size: NA
v_call: TRBV14
j_call: TRBJ1-2
cdr3_aa: CASSQAPGANYGYTF
cdr3_nt: TGTGCCAGCAGCCAAGCCCCGGGAGCTAACTATGGCTACACCTTC

d_call: NA
clone_size: NA
v_call: TRBV27
j_call: TRBJ2-1
cdr3_aa: CASSFKSGSIYNEQFF
cdr3_nt: TGTGCCAGCAGTTTTAAGAGCGGGTCTATTTACAATGAGCAGTTCTTC

d_call: NA
clone_size: NA
v_call: TRBV27
j_call: TRBJ2-5
cdr3_aa: CASSLSLTTTGETQYF
cdr3_nt: TGTGCCAGCAGTTTATCGCTCACAACAACGGGAGAGACCCAGTACTTC

d_call: NA
clone_size: NA
v_call: TRBV9
j_call: TRBJ2-1
cdr3_aa: CASSVAENEQFF
cdr3_nt: TGTGCCAGCAGCGTAGCCGAGAATGAGCAGTTCTTC

d_call: TRBD1
clone_size: NA
v_call: TRBV5-5
j_call: TRBJ2-3
cdr3_aa: CASSPGTGGSTDTQYF
cdr3_nt: TGTGCCAGCAGCCCCGGGACAGGGGGGAGCACAGATACGCAGTATTTT